This record covers a single T cell receptor beta chain. As yet, its antigen is unknown. Using immunoSEQ multiplex PCR, the repertoire was profiled, and TCRdb retains in-frame clones only, with some absent. This sample has over 150,000 clones; 90% to 95% occur once, and the top ten carry roughly 1%. The entry originates in a study of T cell responses to AZD1222 COVID-19 vaccine. Study conclusions and caveats: Nearly half of spike-specific TCRs reportedly target variant regions that are unmutated in the B.1.351 and B.1.1.7 variants. Only 5 to 7 AZD1222 recipients were seropositive at baseline. Clonal diversity may have been underestimated in mostly white British donors. Spike-specific TCR breadth rose after two AZD1222 doses, and depth rose as well.

Trimming removed 2 bases at V and 0 bases at J, with 7 bases between. This CDR3 comprises 14 residues. Germline values: CDR1 KGHSH, CDR2 LQKENI. The receptor's source is an adult who received the MenACWY meningococcal vaccine as a control. The gene calls are TRBV18 and TRBJ1-2; D remains unclear. The input for sequencing was peripheral blood, taken 28 days after the second dose of the MenACWY control vaccine. The CDR3 is CASSPDLANYGYTF. In nucleotides, the CDR3 is TGTGCCAGCTCACCAGACCTAGCTAACTATGGCTACACCTTC. The variable domain in full, with the rest retrieved from reference TRBV18 and TRBJ1-2, is NAGVMQNPRHLVRRRGQEARLRCSPMKGHSHVYWYRQLPEEGLKFMVYLQKENIIDESGMPKERFSAEFPKEGPSILRIQQVVRGDSAAYFCASSPDLANYGYTFGSGTRLTVV.